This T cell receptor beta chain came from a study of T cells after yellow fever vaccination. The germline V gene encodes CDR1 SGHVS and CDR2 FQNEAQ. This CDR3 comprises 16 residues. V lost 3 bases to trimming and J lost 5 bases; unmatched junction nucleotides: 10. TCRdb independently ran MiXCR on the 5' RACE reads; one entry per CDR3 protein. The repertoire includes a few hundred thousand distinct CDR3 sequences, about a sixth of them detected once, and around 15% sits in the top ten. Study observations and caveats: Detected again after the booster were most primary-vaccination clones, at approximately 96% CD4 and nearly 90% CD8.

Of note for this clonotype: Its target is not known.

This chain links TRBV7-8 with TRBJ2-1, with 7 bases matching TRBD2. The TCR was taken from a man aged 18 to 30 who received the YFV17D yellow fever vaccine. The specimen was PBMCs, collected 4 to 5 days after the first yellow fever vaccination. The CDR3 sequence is CASSFQPPGGNNEQFF. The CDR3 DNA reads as TGTGCCAGCAGCTTCCAACCCCCGGGGGGAAACAATGAGCAGTTCTTC.